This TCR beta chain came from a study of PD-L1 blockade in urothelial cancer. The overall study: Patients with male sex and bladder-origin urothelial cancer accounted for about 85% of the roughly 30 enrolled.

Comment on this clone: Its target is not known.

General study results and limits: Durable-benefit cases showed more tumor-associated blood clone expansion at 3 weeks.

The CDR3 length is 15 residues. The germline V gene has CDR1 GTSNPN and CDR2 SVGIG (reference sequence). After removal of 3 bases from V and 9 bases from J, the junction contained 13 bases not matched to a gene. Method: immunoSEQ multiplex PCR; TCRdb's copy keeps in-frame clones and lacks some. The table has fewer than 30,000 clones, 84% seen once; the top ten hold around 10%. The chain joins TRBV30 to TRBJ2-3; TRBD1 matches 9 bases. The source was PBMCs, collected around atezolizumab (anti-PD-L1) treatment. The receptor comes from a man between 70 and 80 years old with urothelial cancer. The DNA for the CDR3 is TGTGCCTGGAGGCGAGGGGACAGGGAATCGGGAACGCAGTATTTT. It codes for CAWRRGDRESGTQYF.